This entry features one T cell receptor (beta chain) sequence. Its matching antigen is unknown. The sample originates from a study of shared clonotypes between healthy human individuals. Study as a whole: Every donor yielded three CD4 naive, three CD4 memory, two CD8 naive and one CD8 memory plate.

It was CD45RO-negative cells, positively selected for CCR7, that made up naive CD8 cells, with terminally differentiated effector memory CD45RA+ cells excluded. Generated by immunoSEQ multiplex PCR, the TCRdb table keeps only in-frame clones and is missing some. The sample has hundreds of thousands of clones, about 95% seen once. Overall study results and limits: Sharing across a few donors was seen in around 5% of naive CD4 clonotypes. Rarefaction curves obtained for sorted subsets showed sequencing incomplete despite large depth. Relative to clonotypes present in all four donors, those not shared had lower generation probabilities.

The clonotype comes from a woman in her twenties or thirties in good health. Material: naive CD8+ T cells sorted from blood.

CDR3 protein: CASSFSGTYEQYF. The CDR3 region has the DNA TGTGCCAGCAGCTTTAGCGGCACCTACGAGCAGTACTTC. The chain links TRBV7-9 to TRBJ2-7; possible D gene TRBD2, 6 bases. Germline CDR1 reads SEHNR; CDR2 reads FQNEAQ (reference sequence). Deletions cut 3 bases from V and 2 bases from J, with 8 bases between. This CDR3 spans 13 amino acids.